Listed here are 20 T cell receptor beta chains from one sample, sequenced in a study of T cell clonality in common variable immunodeficiency. The method was immunoSEQ multiplex PCR; TCRdb's version includes in-frame clones alone and lacks a portion of them. Singletons are absent from the sample, which has tens of thousands of clones. Sequenced material: peripheral blood mononuclear cells. These receptors were obtained from a person between 18 and 75 years old in good health.

This clone was seen repeatedly, ten times or more. The CDR3 reads CASSTQVYNEQFF. The CDR3 DNA, read in part, is TGTGCCAGCAGCACCCAGGTTTACAATGAG. The chain employs TRBV13 and TRBJ2-1, with D unresolved. The DNA ends 3 residues before the CDR3 does, and the rest of the CDR3 is filled in from the germline J gene. Looked up from germline, CDR1 is PRHDT and CDR2 is FYEKMQ (reference sequence). V was cut by 5 bases and J by 4 bases, with 9 bases left in between. The CDR3 length is 13 residues. Full variable domain (remainder filled in from reference TRBV13 and TRBJ2-1): AAGVIQSPRHLIKEKRETATLKCYPIPRHDTVYWYQQGPGQDPQFLISFYEKMQSDKGSIPDRFSAQQFSDYHSELNMSSLELGDSALYFCASSTQVYNEQFFGPGTRLTVL.

There are many counts of this clone. The CDR3 end is not reached by the read, which stops 3 residues before it; the germline J gene fills it in. The V call is TRBV6-4, the J call TRBJ2-1; 7 nucleotides line up with TRBD2. Germline V CDR1 and CDR2: MRHNA, SNTAGT. The CDR3 extends over 12 amino acids. The V segment lost 3 bases and the J segment 7 bases; nucleotides outside the gene matches: 0. The CDR3: CASSERENEQFF. The part of the CDR3 DNA that was read is TGTGCCAGCAGTGAGCGGGAGAATGAG.

This clone was counted at least ten times. The read ends 3 residues shy of where the CDR3 ends; the end is completed using the germline J gene. The chain links TRBV20-1 to TRBJ2-7; 8 bases map to TRBD2. CDR3 length: 14 residues. The V gene's germline CDR1 is DFQATT and CDR2 SNEGSKA (reference sequence). V trimming: 6 bases; J trimming: 6 bases; junction bases outside the gene matches: 13. The CDR3 DNA, read in part, is TGCAGTGCACCAGGACTAGCTTCGGCACCCGAG. Amino acids: CSAPGLASAPE. Given in full, the CDR3 is CSAPGLASAPEQYF.

This clone was recorded many times. The read halts 3 residues ahead of the CDR3 end, with the missing end drawn from the germline J gene. V gene TRBV5-4 combines with J gene TRBJ1-3; tentative D call: TRBD1 (6 bases). Trimming cost V 3 bases and J 4 bases, with 17 bases left between them. This CDR3 is built from 16 residues. The germline CDR1 and CDR2 sequences are SGHNT and YYREEE (reference sequence). CDR3: CASSSMKQGWGNTIYF. CDR3 DNA, as far as it was read: TGTGCCAGCAGCTCGATGAAACAGGGTTGGGGAAACACC.

This clone was detected ten times or more. The read halts 3 residues ahead of the CDR3 end, with the missing end drawn from the germline J gene. The genes are TRBV7-8 and TRBJ2-3; no definite D call. Trimming removed 5 bases at V and 1 base at J, with 10 bases between. From germline, CDR1 is SGHVS and CDR2 FQNEAQ. This CDR3 region has 14 residues. CDR3 DNA, as far as it was read: TGTGCCAGCAGCCCCACGAGGCGCACAGATACG. It is translated as CASSPTRRTDT. The full CDR3 sequence reads CASSPTRRTDTQYF.

There are many counts of this clone. The CDR3 end lies 3 residues beyond the end of the read and is filled in from the germline J gene. This chain joins TRBV5-1 and TRBJ2-1; TRBD2 matches at 9 bases. CDR3 length equals 16 residues. V was pared by 2 bases and J by 1 base, with 4 bases of the junction left unmatched. The germline V gene encodes CDR1 SGHRS and CDR2 YFSETQ. The CDR3 DNA, read in part, is TGCGCCAGCAGCTTCAGTAGCGGGAGTTCCTACAATGAG. Amino acid sequence: CASSFSSGSSYNE. The entire CDR3 protein is CASSFSSGSSYNEQFF.

This clone occurred many times. The read halts 3 residues ahead of the CDR3 end, with the missing end drawn from the germline J gene. The chain joins TRBV5-1 to TRBJ1-3; D might be TRBD1 (5 bases). Trimming took off 6 bases at V and 2 bases at J, with 15 bases between the two ends. Germline V gene sequence: CDR1 SGHRS, CDR2 YFSETQ. CDR3 length: 15 amino acids. Partial CDR3 DNA: TGCGCCAGCAATCCTTCTGGGGGGGCTGGAAACACC. It yields the protein CASNPSGGAGNT. The entire CDR3 protein reads CASNPSGGAGNTIYF.

This clone occurred many times. The read ends 3 residues before the CDR3 terminus; that terminus is restored from the germline J gene. The genes are TRBV7-9 and TRBJ1-1, with D hard to call. The CDR3 contains 13 residues. V shed 5 bases and J shed 0 bases, with 7 bases lying between them. The germline V gene has CDR1 SEHNR and CDR2 FQNEAQ (reference sequence). Incomplete CDR3 DNA: TGTGCCAGCAGCCCAACACTGAACACTGAA. Encoded protein: CASSPTLNTE. The CDR3 in full is CASSPTLNTEAFF. Based on the CDR3 plus reference TRBV7-9 and TRBJ1-1, the full variable domain is DTGVSQNPRHKITKRGQNVTFRCDPISEHNRLYWYRQTLGQGPEFLTYFQNEAQLEKSRLLSDRFSAERPKGSFSTLEIQRTEQGDSAMYLCASSPTLNTEAFFGQGTRLTVV.

This clone was counted at least ten times. The observed sequence ends 3 residues before the CDR3 terminus, with the missing tail filled in from the germline J gene. The chain employs TRBV20-1 and TRBJ1-3; 7 bases align to TRBD1. The junction had 3 bases not matched to a gene; V was cut back by 3 bases and J by 1 base. Germline V gene lookup returns CDR1 DFQATT and CDR2 SNEGSKA (reference sequence). The length of the CDR3 is 14 residues. The CDR3 bases that were read are TGCAGTGCTAGCCGACAGGGATCTGGAAACACC. This encodes CSASRQGSGNT. Given in full, the CDR3 is CSASRQGSGNTIYF.

This clone was seen a handful of times. The read ends 3 residues shy of where the CDR3 ends; the end is completed using the germline J gene. The rearrangement joins TRBV7-9 to TRBJ2-7; 8 bases line up with TRBD2. V lost 0 bases to trimming and J lost 6 bases; unmatched junction nucleotides: 4. The CDR3 spans 14 residues. Germline V CDR1 and CDR2: SEHNR, FQNEAQ (reference sequence). The part of the CDR3 DNA that was read is TGTGCCAGCAGCTTAGCCGGGGGGGGACGCGAG. Residues: CASSLAGGGRE. The whole CDR3 protein is CASSLAGGGREQYF.

Within the sample, this clone is medium-sized. The observed sequence ends 3 residues before the CDR3 terminus, with the missing tail filled in from the germline J gene. The V and J genes are TRBV20-1 and TRBJ2-3; the D is unclear. Germline CDR1 reads DFQATT; CDR2 reads SNEGSKA (reference sequence). V lost 3 bases to trimming and J lost 0 bases, with 10 bases between them. CDR3 length: 14 amino acids. The CDR3: CSARRFPSTDTQYF. The part of the CDR3 DNA that was read is TGCAGTGCTAGGCGGTTCCCTAGCACAGATACG.

This clone was seen at least ten times. The read stops 3 residues short of the end of the CDR3; the missing end is completed from the germline J gene. The chain joins TRBV2 to TRBJ2-2; D unclear. The ends were cut back, 7 bases at V and 1 base at J, with 13 bases in the middle. CDR1 and CDR2 (germline): SNHLY, FYNNEI. The CDR3 covers 15 residues. The part of the CDR3 DNA that was read is TGTGCCAGCAAGGGCAGAACATTGAACACCGGGGAG. As protein: CASKGRTLNTGE. The CDR3 reads in full as CASKGRTLNTGELFF. The full variable domain, its missing parts supplied by reference TRBV2 and TRBJ2-2, is EPEVTQTPSHQVTQMGQEVILRCVPISNHLYFYWYRQILGQKVEFLVSFYNNEISEKSEIFDDQFSVERPDGSNFTLKIRSTKLEDSAMYFCASKGRTLNTGELFFGEGSRLTVL.

In this sample, this clone turned up many times. CDR3 sequence reads: CASSFLQGQGAYNEQFF. The part of the CDR3 DNA that was read is TGCGCCAGCAGCTTTTTACAGGGACAGGGGGCTTACAATGAG. This sequence joins TRBV5-1 and TRBJ2-1; TRBD1 matches 12 bases. The sequenced fragment ends 3 residues before the CDR3 boundary, so the rest is inferred from the germline J gene. CDR3 length: 17 amino acids. Germline V gives CDR1 SGHRS, CDR2 YFSETQ. V shed 2 bases and J 4 bases; nucleotides not matched to a gene: 7.

The table lists this clone with many counts. The CDR3 end falls 3 residues outside the read, so it is completed with the germline J gene. The chain carries TRBV30 and TRBJ1-1; 8 bases are shared with TRBD1. V was pared by 3 bases and J by 1 base, with 4 bases of the junction left unmatched. The CDR3 is 14 amino acids. CDR1 is GTSNPN and CDR2 is SVGIG in the germline V gene (reference sequence). The CDR3 reads CAWSYGQGNTEAFF. CDR3 bases read: TGTGCCTGGAGCTACGGACAGGGGAACACTGAA. The full variable domain, in which reference TRBV30 and TRBJ1-1 provide the parts outside the CDR3, is SQTIHQWPATLVQPVGSPLSLECTVEGTSNPNLYWYRQAAGRGLQLLFYSVGIGQISSEVPQNLSASRPQDRQFILSSKKLLLSDSGFYLCAWSYGQGNTEAFFGQGTRLTVV.

Many counts were recorded for this clone. The read gets to within 3 residues of the CDR3 end, and the germline J gene fills in the rest. The V and J genes are TRBV30 and TRBJ1-3, with a tentative D call TRBD1 (5 bases). The CDR3 is 21 residues long. Germline CDR1 and CDR2: GTSNPN and SVGIG (reference sequence). Trimming pared 0 bases from V and 0 bases from J, leaving 27 bases between. The CDR3 region is CAWSVQRVLGHNQSSGNTIYF. CDR3 DNA, as far as it was read: TGTGCCTGGAGTGTACAACGGGTTCTTGGACACAACCAGAGCTCTGGAAACACC. Full variable domain (remainder filled in from reference TRBV30 and TRBJ1-3): SQTIHQWPATLVQPVGSPLSLECTVEGTSNPNLYWYRQAAGRGLQLLFYSVGIGQISSEVPQNLSASRPQDRQFILSSKKLLLSDSGFYLCAWSVQRVLGHNQSSGNTIYFGEGSWLTVV.

This clone was seen repeatedly, ten times or more. Read coverage stops 3 residues before the CDR3 terminus; the germline J gene supplies the remainder. The genes are TRBV28 and TRBJ2-3, with 7 bases lining up with TRBD2. CDR3 size: 17 residues. Germline V CDR1 and CDR2: MDHEN, SYDVKM. J lost 2 bases, V lost 6 bases, and 14 bases had no gene match. This chain's CDR3 is CASSLPRLAKFTDTQYF. CDR3 DNA, as far as it was read: TGTGCCAGCAGCCTTCCAAGACTAGCTAAATTCACAGATACG.

This clone was seen many times. This CDR3 reads CASSIVAPPSYNEQFF. The part of the CDR3 DNA that was read is TGTGCCAGTAGTATAGTAGCGCCACCCTCCTACAATGAG. The gene calls are TRBV19 and TRBJ2-1; weak D call: TRBD2 (5 bases). The DNA ends 3 residues before the CDR3 does, and the rest of the CDR3 is filled in from the germline J gene. CDR3 size: 16 residues. Germline values: CDR1 LNHDA, CDR2 SQIVND (reference sequence). Trimming took 1 base from V and 0 from J, leaving 10 bases between them.

The table lists this clone with many counts. The CDR3 goes on 3 residues after the read ends, and that part is filled in from the germline J gene. V and J are TRBV18 and TRBJ2-7; 7 positions match TRBD1. Losses at the gene ends were 3 bases for V and 3 bases for J; bases not matched to a gene: 8. The CDR3 covers 15 residues. The germline V gene has CDR1 KGHSH and CDR2 LQKENI. The CDR3 reads CASSPDATGNYEQYF. CDR3 DNA (partial): TGTGCCAGCTCACCGGACGCGACAGGGAACTACGAG.

This clone was seen at least ten times. At one end the junction does not follow the germline gene, possibly because of a read error. The read ends 3 residues early relative to the CDR3; the germline J gene fills the gap. The chain is built from TRBV7-2 and TRBJ1-5; 7 bases fit TRBD1. Germline lookup yields CDR1 SGHTA and CDR2 FQGNSA. The CDR3 covers 17 residues. CDR3 loop: CASNLAGTAFRGQPQHF. CDR3 bases read: TGTGCCAGCAACTTAGCGGGGACAGCTTTTAGGGGTCAGCCC.

This clone was counted ten times or more. The read ends 3 residues before the CDR3 terminus; that terminus is restored from the germline J gene. The rearrangement uses TRBV19 and TRBJ1-5; 9 bases are shared with TRBD1. CDR1 and CDR2 from the germline V gene are LNHDA and SQIVND (reference sequence). This CDR3 contains 13 residues. V lost 7 bases, J lost 4 bases, and 2 bases stayed unmatched. The covered CDR3 bases are TGTGCCAGTAAGGACAGGGGAAATCAGCCC. Residues: CASKDRGNQP. The CDR3 as a whole reads CASKDRGNQPQHF.